These T cell receptor beta chains were read from a single sample in a study of blood T cell repertoires in COVID-19. Repertoires were generated with immunoSEQ multiplex PCR, while TCRdb's copy carries only in-frame clones and drops some. Among approximately 340,000 clones, approximately 88% were seen once, and the ten largest hold more than 7.5%. The sequenced sample consisted of peripheral blood. The receptor source for this set is a man younger than 40 with COVID-19, enrolled during active disease. Both conserved end residues are part of each CDR3. Fields, in order: J gene, V gene, clone size, D gene, CDR3 DNA, CDR3 protein. D genes are given only for firm matches. The size field is filled for only some rows; it gives once, few, many or a size class.

J: TRBJ1-3
V: TRBV7-9
size: -
D: -
DNA: TGTGCCAGCAGCTTAATTACGGTTGGAAACACCATATATTTT
CDR3: CASSLITVGNTIYF

J: TRBJ2-1
V: TRBV7-2
size: -
D: -
DNA: TGTGCCAGCAGCTTAGCTTCAGGCCTCCTCAATGAGCAGTTCTTC
CDR3: CASSLASGLLNEQFF

J: TRBJ1-5
V: TRBV18
size: -
D: -
DNA: TGTGCCAGCTCACCGGACTATCATAGCAATCAGCCCCAGCATTTT
CDR3: CASSPDYHSNQPQHF

J: TRBJ1-2
V: TRBV14
size: -
D: TRBD1
DNA: TGTGCCAGCAGCCAGGCTAACAGGGGGCGGTTGGATGGCTACACCTTC
CDR3: CASSQANRGRLDGYTF

J: TRBJ1-5
V: TRBV7-9
size: -
D: TRBD1
DNA: TGTGCCAGCAGCCCGGCCGGGACAGGTGAACGGGTTAAACAGCCCCAGCATTTT
CDR3: CASSPAGTGERVKQPQHF

J: TRBJ2-1
V: TRBV4-3
size: -
D: -
DNA: TGCGCCAGCAGCCAAGAATTAGCGGACCACTACAATGAGCAGTTCTTC
CDR3: CASSQELADHYNEQFF

J: TRBJ2-1
V: TRBV7-2
size: -
D: -
DNA: TGTGCCAGCAGCCGACAGCGAGAGCAGTTCTTC
CDR3: CASSRQREQFF

J: TRBJ2-1
V: TRBV5-1
size: -
D: TRBD2
DNA: TGCGCCAGCAGCTTGGGGCCCACTAGCGGGAGGTTTAATGAGCAGTTCTTC
CDR3: CASSLGPTSGRFNEQFF

J: TRBJ1-5
V: TRBV11-3
size: -
D: -
DNA: TGTGCCAGCCCCAGTGGTCCGGGGAACAATCAGCCCCAGCATTTT
CDR3: CASPSGPGNNQPQHF

J: TRBJ2-7
V: TRBV3-1/TRBV3-2
size: -
D: TRBD2
DNA: TGTGCCAGCAGCCAAGAACTAGCGGTGGGCGACTACGAGCAGTACTTC
CDR3: CASSQELAVGDYEQYF

J: TRBJ2-7
V: TRBV28
size: -
D: -
DNA: TGTGCCAGCAGCACCCCCAGACTAGGACCCGCCGAGCAGTACTTC
CDR3: CASSTPRLGPAEQYF

J: TRBJ1-2
V: TRBV10-3
size: once
D: -
DNA: TGTGCCATCAACCCGGCGAGGGATGTGCATGGCTACACCTTC
CDR3: CAINPARDVHGYTF

J: TRBJ2-3
V: TRBV5-5
size: -
D: -
DNA: TGTGCCAGCAGCTTCCGACGGGAGGATACGCAGTATTTT
CDR3: CASSFRREDTQYF

J: TRBJ1-6
V: TRBV7-6
size: -
D: TRBD1
DNA: TGTGCCAGCAGCTTAGAAATTGAGGGGACAGGGACTAATTCACCCCTCCACTTT
CDR3: CASSLEIEGTGTNSPLHF

J: TRBJ1-1
V: TRBV11-2
size: -
D: TRBD1
DNA: TGTGCCAGCAGCTTAGGTGTTGGGACAGGAAGGTCGGACACTGAAGCTTTCTTT
CDR3: CASSLGVGTGRSDTEAFF

J: TRBJ2-2
V: TRBV5-1
size: -
D: TRBD2
DNA: TGCGCCAGCAGCGCCACTAGCGGGGGAACAGGGGAGCTGTTTTTT
CDR3: CASSATSGGTGELFF

J: TRBJ2-3
V: TRBV13
size: -
D: -
DNA: TGTGCCAGCAGCTTAGCGCGGCCCCCCACAGATACGCAGTATTTT
CDR3: CASSLARPPTDTQYF

J: TRBJ1-5
V: TRBV6-5
size: -
D: TRBD1
DNA: TGTGCCAGCGGTAGAGCAAGGGGGCCTCAGCCCCAGCATTTT
CDR3: CASGRARGPQPQHF

J: TRBJ1-1
V: TRBV29-1
size: few
D: -
DNA: TGCAGCGTTGAAGCCCGGGAGAACACTGAAGCTTTCTTT
CDR3: CSVEARENTEAFF

J: TRBJ1-3
V: TRBV28
size: -
D: -
DNA: TGTGCCAGCAGGAGCAACAGGGAAGGAGACACCATATATTTT
CDR3: CASRSNREGDTIYF

J: TRBJ1-5
V: TRBV19
size: -
D: TRBD1
DNA: TGTGCCAGTAGTACACATTACCCGGGACAGACGGTCCACAGTAATAGCAATCAGCCCCAGCATTTT
CDR3: CASSTHYPGQTVHSNSNQPQHF

J: TRBJ2-7
V: TRBV11-2
size: few
D: TRBD1
DNA: TGTGCCAGCAGCCCGTACAGGGGCAGCTACGAGCAGTACTTC
CDR3: CASSPYRGSYEQYF

J: TRBJ1-6
V: TRBV7-2
size: -
D: TRBD1
DNA: TGTGCCAGCAGCTCGCCGACAGGGCGGAATTCACCCCTCCACTTT
CDR3: CASSSPTGRNSPLHF

J: TRBJ2-6
V: TRBV11-2
size: -
D: -
DNA: TGTGCCAGCAGCTTAGTAGGGGCTGGGGCCAACGTCCTGACTTTC
CDR3: CASSLVGAGANVLTF

J: TRBJ1-1
V: TRBV6-5
size: -
D: -
DNA: TGTGCCAGTCATCTTTCCGCGGAGGGCGCTGAAGCTTTCTTT
CDR3: CASHLSAEGAEAFF

J: TRBJ2-1
V: TRBV2
size: -
D: -
DNA: TGTGCCAGCAGTGACTACGACCCGGGAAGCTCCTACAATGAGCAGTTCTTC
CDR3: CASSDYDPGSSYNEQFF

J: TRBJ2-1
V: TRBV9
size: -
D: TRBD1
DNA: TGTGCCAGCAGCGTAGAGGGACCGGGACAGGCTGATGAGCAGTTCTTC
CDR3: CASSVEGPGQADEQFF

J: TRBJ1-1
V: TRBV27
size: few
D: -
DNA: TGTGCCAGCAGCCCAGGGTTTGGCATGAACACTGAAGCTTTCTTT
CDR3: CASSPGFGMNTEAFF

J: TRBJ2-2
V: TRBV28
size: -
D: TRBD2
DNA: TGTGCCAGCAGTTTTGGGCTAGCGGGGGCTTCGAACACCGGGGAGCTGTTTTTT
CDR3: CASSFGLAGASNTGELFF

J: TRBJ2-1
V: TRBV4-3
size: once
D: TRBD2
DNA: TGCGCCAGCAGCCAAGATCGGCTAGCGGGAGGAGGTGAGCAGTTCTTC
CDR3: CASSQDRLAGGGEQFF

J: TRBJ2-1
V: TRBV21-1
size: -
D: -
DNA: TGTGCCAGCAGCCTAAATGGGTCTAGCGGGAGGGTAGCTGGTAATGAGCAGTTCTTC
CDR3: CASSLNGSSGRVAGNEQFF

J: TRBJ1-2
V: TRBV4-1
size: few
D: -
DNA: TGCGCCAGCAGCCCGACAGGCGCGATGGCCTATGGCTACACCTTC
CDR3: CASSPTGAMAYGYTF

J: TRBJ2-7
V: TRBV11-1
size: once
D: TRBD1
DNA: TGTGCCAGCAGCTTCGACAGGGGCAGGTCCTACGAGCAGTACTTC
CDR3: CASSFDRGRSYEQYF

J: TRBJ1-5
V: TRBV28
size: -
D: -
DNA: TGTGCCAGCAGCAACAATCAGCCCCAGCATTTT
CDR3: CASSNNQPQHF

J: TRBJ1-1
V: TRBV2
size: -
D: -
DNA: TGTGCCAGCATTCCGGCTCGGGGAATGAACACTGAAGCTTTCTTT
CDR3: CASIPARGMNTEAFF

J: TRBJ2-1
V: TRBV4-3
size: -
D: TRBD2
DNA: TGCGCCAGCAGCCACGGACTAGCGGGGCCTCGGGGCAATGAGCAGTTCTTC
CDR3: CASSHGLAGPRGNEQFF

J: TRBJ2-6
V: TRBV4-3
size: -
D: -
DNA: TGCGCCAGCAGCCAAGATAGAAGGAGCTCTGGGGCCAACGTCCTGACTTTC
CDR3: CASSQDRRSSGANVLTF

J: TRBJ2-7
V: TRBV20-1
size: -
D: -
DNA: TGCAGTGCTAGTACTGGGACTGTACGCCTAAGCTCCTACGAGCAGTACTTC
CDR3: CSASTGTVRLSSYEQYF

J: TRBJ2-7
V: TRBV12-3/TRBV12-4
size: -
D: -
DNA: TGTGCCAGCAGTGAGAAGTTCTACGAGCAGTACTTC
CDR3: CASSEKFYEQYF

J: TRBJ2-2
V: TRBV7-3
size: -
D: TRBD1
DNA: TGTGCCAGCAGCTTGGGGACAGGGGAAAACACCGGGGAGCTGTTTTTT
CDR3: CASSLGTGENTGELFF

J: TRBJ1-4
V: TRBV7-8
size: -
D: -
DNA: TGTGCCAGCAGCCGCGGACAGCATGAAAAACTGTTTTTT
CDR3: CASSRGQHEKLFF

J: TRBJ1-3
V: TRBV5-3
size: -
D: TRBD1
DNA: TGTGCCAGAAGCGCGGACAGGGAACCCTCTGGAAACACCATATATTTT
CDR3: CARSADREPSGNTIYF

J: TRBJ2-7
V: TRBV5-1
size: -
D: TRBD1
DNA: TGCGCCAGCAGCATCGGGACAGGGTGGTCCTACGAGCAGTACTTC
CDR3: CASSIGTGWSYEQYF

J: TRBJ2-2
V: TRBV27
size: -
D: -
DNA: TGTGCCAGCAGTTTATTCGTGATAGCGAATACCGGGGAGCTGTTTTTT
CDR3: CASSLFVIANTGELFF

J: TRBJ1-2
V: TRBV6-2/TRBV6-3
size: -
D: TRBD1
DNA: TGTGCCAGCAGCACCAACAGGGGCGGAGGCTACACCTTC
CDR3: CASSTNRGGGYTF

J: TRBJ1-1
V: TRBV19
size: few
D: TRBD1
DNA: TGTGCCAGTAGTACACAGGGGGCTGGGGACACTGAAGCTTTCTTT
CDR3: CASSTQGAGDTEAFF

J: TRBJ2-5
V: TRBV7-9
size: -
D: TRBD2
DNA: TGTGCCAGCAGCTTACCGAGGTCGGTAGCGGGGACGGAGACCCAGTACTTC
CDR3: CASSLPRSVAGTETQYF

J: TRBJ2-7
V: TRBV10-3
size: -
D: TRBD2
DNA: TGTGCCACGGGACTAGCGGGAGGAGGCTCCTACGAGCAGTACTTC
CDR3: CATGLAGGGSYEQYF

J: TRBJ2-6
V: TRBV5-6
size: -
D: -
DNA: TGTGCCAGCAGCGGAAATCCAGGGACTGGGGCCAACGTCCTGACTTTC
CDR3: CASSGNPGTGANVLTF